Below are 14 T cell receptor beta chains sequenced from a single sample in a study of cytomegalovirus exposure and HLA in healthy donors. Repertoires were generated with immunoSEQ multiplex PCR, while TCRdb's copy carries only in-frame clones and drops some. The sample lists about 140,000 clones, 86% occurring once. Material: PBMCs. The receptors derive from a man in his late teens or twenties in good health and CMV-seronegative.

The chain uses TRBV27 and TRBJ1-2; 7 bases line up with TRBD1. V lost 0 bases and J lost 3; bases outside the gene matches: 10. This CDR3 region has 17 residues. Germline V gene sequence: CDR1 MNHEY, CDR2 SMNVEV (reference sequence). The CDR3 coding sequence is TGTGCCAGCAGTTTATCACATACGACAGGGTCCGACTATGGCTACACCTTC. This encodes CASSLSHTTGSDYGYTF.

The chain couples TRBV6-1 to TRBJ2-1; TRBD1 matches at 7 bases. The germline gives CDR1 MNHNS, CDR2 SASEGT. The trim removed 5 bases at V and 7 bases at J, leaving 5 bases unmatched. The CDR3 loop spans 13 amino acids. The CDR3: CASSTSTGNEQFF. CDR3 DNA sequence: TGTGCCAGCAGTACCTCGACAGGGAATGAGCAGTTCTTC.

Concerning this clone: The sample holds other DNA sequences that translate to the same CDR3. The chain recombines TRBV6-1 with TRBJ1-1; 8 bases map to TRBD1. J was trimmed by 6 bases and V by 6 bases; bases with no gene match: 9. CDR1 and CDR2 from the germline V gene are MNHNS and SASEGT. This CDR3 has 14 amino acids. The CDR3: CASREDRDTPEAFF. The CDR3 nucleotides read TGTGCCAGCAGAGAGGACAGGGATACCCCTGAAGCTTTCTTT.

V usage is TRBV7-6 and J usage is TRBJ2-3; D is unresolved. The CDR3 contains 15 residues. Germline CDR1 SGHVS, CDR2 FNYEAQ. Trimming removed 6 bases at V and 4 bases at J, with 17 bases between. The CDR3 nucleotides read TGTGCCAGCAGTCTCCGCCCCGGTCGGGCAGATACGCAGTATTTT. This translates into CASSLRPGRADTQYF.

V gene TRBV5-1 combines with J gene TRBJ2-7; the match to TRBD1 covers 7 bases. V dropped 3 bases and J dropped 5; count of bases not matched to a gene: 8. CDR1 and CDR2 from the germline V gene are SGHRS and YFSETQ. The CDR3 runs to 14 residues. Written as DNA, the CDR3 is TGCGCCAGCAGCTCGCGACAGGGATCCGACGAGCAGTACTTC. Translated: CASSSRQGSDEQYF.

This clone was seen a few times. The genes are TRBV10-1 and TRBJ1-5; D is unclear. Trimming left V 3 bases short and J 1 base short, with 13 bases between. The CDR3 is made up of 16 amino acids. Germline loops: CDR1 WNHNN, CDR2 SYGVQD (reference sequence). CDR3 residues: CASSDSQATSNQPQHF. In nucleotides, the CDR3 is TGCGCCAGCAGTGACTCTCAGGCAACGAGCAATCAGCCCCAGCATTTT.

This clone was picked up one time. The V gene is TRBV18, the J gene TRBJ1-1; no reliable D call. CDR1 KGHSH and CDR2 LQKENI come from the germline V gene. Trimming cost V 6 bases and J 1 base, with 9 bases left between them. CDR3 size: 13 residues. DNA of the CDR3: TGTGCCAGCTCCCTCACTCAGAACACTGAAGCTTTCTTT. Its translation: CASSLTQNTEAFF. The whole variable domain, filled in from reference TRBV18 and TRBJ1-1, reads NAGVMQNPRHLVRRRGQEARLRCSPMKGHSHVYWYRQLPEEGLKFMVYLQKENIIDESGMPKERFSAEFPKEGPSILRIQQVVRGDSAAYFCASSLTQNTEAFFGQGTRLTVV.

Only one count was recorded for this clone. V gene TRBV6-6 combines with J gene TRBJ1-1, with no clear D. CDR1 and CDR2 (germline): MNHNY, SVGAGI (reference sequence). The CDR3 loop spans 15 amino acids. Trimming shortened V by 1 base and J by 0 bases, and 9 bases separated the two germline ends. The CDR3 spells CASSYFQELNTEAFF. In nucleotides, the CDR3 is TGTGCCAGCAGTTACTTCCAGGAATTGAACACTGAAGCTTTCTTT.

This chain uses TRBV6-1 with TRBJ2-5; possibly TRBD2 for D (7 bases). With the DNA end fitting TRBJ2-7 better, the J assignment may be wrong. Germline V gives CDR1 MNHNS, CDR2 SASEGT. The CDR3 has 14 residues. The CDR3 reads CASSISGGLYEQYF. The DNA for the CDR3 is TGTGCCAGCAGTATCTCCGGGGGGCTTTACGAGCAGTACTTC.

This sequence joins TRBV11-2 and TRBJ2-3; D gene unclear. This CDR3 region has 13 residues. The germline V gene has CDR1 SGHAT and CDR2 FQNNGV. V lost 2 bases, J lost 7 bases, and 10 bases lay in between. Written as DNA, the CDR3 is TGTGCCAGCAGCTTACCCAGTTTGTATACGCAGTATTTT. It translates to CASSLPSLYTQYF.

In its sample, this clone was seen a few times. V gene TRBV6-4 combines with J gene TRBJ2-1, with D possibly matching TRBD1 (6 bases). The V and J ends lost 4 bases and 4 bases respectively, with 14 bases between them. Per the germline V gene, CDR1 is MRHNA and CDR2 is SNTAGT. The CDR3 has 15 residues. CDR3: CASSVEDSPYNEQFF. The CDR3 DNA is TGTGCCAGCAGTGTGGAGGACAGCCCATACAATGAGCAGTTCTTC.

V is TRBV29-1 and J is TRBJ1-5; the D is unclear. V was cut by 2 bases and J by 6 bases, with 8 bases left in between. The CDR3 is 12 amino acids. CDR1 and CDR2 from the germline V gene are SQVTM and ANQGSEA. The CDR3, as DNA: TGCAGCGTTGAAACCAGCGGTCAGCCCCAGCATTTT. Translation gives CSVETSGQPQHF.

By share, this clone counts as medium-sized. The CDR3 DNA sequence: TGTGCCAGCAGTGAAGAGCGGGGGCAGCCCCAGCATTTT. This codes for CASSEERGQPQHF. This chain links TRBV2 with TRBJ1-5, with D possibly TRBD1 on 5 matching bases. CDR1 SNHLY and CDR2 FYNNEI come from the germline V gene. V gave up 1 base and J gave up 7 bases, with 8 bases separating them. This CDR3 has 13 residues.

This sequence joins TRBV7-6 and TRBJ2-5; 9 positions agree with TRBD1. The CDR3 is 15 amino acids. Looked up from germline, CDR1 is SGHVS and CDR2 is FNYEAQ. The V and J ends lost 2 bases and 2 bases, in that order; junction bases with no gene match: 3. In DNA form, the CDR3 reads TGTGCCAGCAGCTTAAGGGGACAGGGACAAGAGACCCAGTACTTC. Amino acid sequence: CASSLRGQGQETQYF.